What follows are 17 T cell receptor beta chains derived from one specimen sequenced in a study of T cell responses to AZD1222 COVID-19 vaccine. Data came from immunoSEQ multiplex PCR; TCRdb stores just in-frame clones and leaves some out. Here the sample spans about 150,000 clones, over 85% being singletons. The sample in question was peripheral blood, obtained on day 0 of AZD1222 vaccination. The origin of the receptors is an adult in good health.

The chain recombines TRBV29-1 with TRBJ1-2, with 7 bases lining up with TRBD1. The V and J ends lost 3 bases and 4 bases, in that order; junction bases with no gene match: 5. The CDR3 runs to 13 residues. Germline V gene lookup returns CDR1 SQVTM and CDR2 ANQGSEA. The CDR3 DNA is TGCAGCGTTGATGACAGGGCCGGCTATGGCTACACCTTC. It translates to CSVDDRAGYGYTF.

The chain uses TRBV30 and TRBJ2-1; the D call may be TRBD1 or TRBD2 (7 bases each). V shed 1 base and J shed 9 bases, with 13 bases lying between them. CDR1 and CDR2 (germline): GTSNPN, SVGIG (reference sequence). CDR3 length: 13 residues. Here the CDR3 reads CAWSAFRGGEQFF. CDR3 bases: TGTGCCTGGAGTGCTTTCAGGGGGGGTGAGCAGTTCTTC. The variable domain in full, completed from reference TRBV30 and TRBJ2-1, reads SQTIHQWPATLVQPVGSPLSLECTVEGTSNPNLYWYRQAAGRGLQLLFYSVGIGQISSEVPQNLSASRPQDRQFILSSKKLLLSDSGFYLCAWSAFRGGEQFFGPGTRLTVL.

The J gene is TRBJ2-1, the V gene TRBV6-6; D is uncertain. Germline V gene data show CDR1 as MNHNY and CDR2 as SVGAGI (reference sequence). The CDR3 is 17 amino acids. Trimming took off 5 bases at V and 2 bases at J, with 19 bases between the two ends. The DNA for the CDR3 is TGTGCCAGCAGTCTGAACCCACCATGGATCACCTACAATGAGCAGTTCTTC. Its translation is CASSLNPPWITYNEQFF.

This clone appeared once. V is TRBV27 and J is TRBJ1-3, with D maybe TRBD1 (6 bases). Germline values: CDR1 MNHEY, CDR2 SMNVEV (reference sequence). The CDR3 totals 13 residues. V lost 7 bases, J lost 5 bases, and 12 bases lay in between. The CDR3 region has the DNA TGTGCCAGCATTCCACAGGGAAGAAACACCATATATTTT. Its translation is CASIPQGRNTIYF.

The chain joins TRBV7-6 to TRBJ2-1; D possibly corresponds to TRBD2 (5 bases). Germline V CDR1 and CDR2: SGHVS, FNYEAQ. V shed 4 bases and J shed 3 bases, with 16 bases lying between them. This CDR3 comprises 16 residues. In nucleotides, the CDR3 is TGTGCCAGCAGCTCCCCCCCGGGCCGGGACTACAATGAGCAGTTCTTC. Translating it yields CASSSPPGRDYNEQFF.

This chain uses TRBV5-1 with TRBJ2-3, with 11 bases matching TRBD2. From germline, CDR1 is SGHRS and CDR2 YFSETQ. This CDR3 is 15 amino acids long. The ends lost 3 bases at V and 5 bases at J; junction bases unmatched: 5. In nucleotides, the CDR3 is TGCGCCAGCAGCTCCGGGACTAGCGGTATAGATACGCAGTATTTT. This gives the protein CASSSGTSGIDTQYF.

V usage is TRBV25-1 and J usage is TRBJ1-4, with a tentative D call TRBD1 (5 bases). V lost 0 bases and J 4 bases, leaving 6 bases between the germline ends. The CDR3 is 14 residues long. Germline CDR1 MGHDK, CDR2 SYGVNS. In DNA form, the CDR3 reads TGTGCCAGCAGTGAATACAGGGTTAATGAAAAACTGTTTTTT. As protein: CASSEYRVNEKLFF.

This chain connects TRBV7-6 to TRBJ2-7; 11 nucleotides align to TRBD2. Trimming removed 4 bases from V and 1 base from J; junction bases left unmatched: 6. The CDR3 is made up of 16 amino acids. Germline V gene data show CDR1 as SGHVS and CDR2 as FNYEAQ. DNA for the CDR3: TGTGCCAGCAGCTCGGGGACTAGCGGCTTGTCCTACGAGCAGTACTTC. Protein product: CASSSGTSGLSYEQYF.

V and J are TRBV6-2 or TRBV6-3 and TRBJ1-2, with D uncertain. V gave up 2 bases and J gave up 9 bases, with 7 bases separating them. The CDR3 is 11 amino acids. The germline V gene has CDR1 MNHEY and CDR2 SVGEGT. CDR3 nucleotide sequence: TGTGCCAGCAGTTACAGCGGCAGCTACACCTTC. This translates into CASSYSGSYTF.

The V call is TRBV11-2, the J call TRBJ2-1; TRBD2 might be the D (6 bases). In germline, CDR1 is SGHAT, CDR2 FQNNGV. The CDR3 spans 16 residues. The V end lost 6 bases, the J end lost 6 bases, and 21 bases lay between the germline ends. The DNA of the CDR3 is TGTGCCAGCAGGGTTGCGGGAAGAGCTAAACTCAATGAGCAGTTCTTC. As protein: CASRVAGRAKLNEQFF.

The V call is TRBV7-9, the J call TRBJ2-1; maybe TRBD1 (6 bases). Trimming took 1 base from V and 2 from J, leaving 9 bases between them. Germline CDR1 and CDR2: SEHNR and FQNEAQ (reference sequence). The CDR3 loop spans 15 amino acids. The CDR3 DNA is TGTGCCAGCAGCTTAGGCAGGGGACCCTACAATGAGCAGTTCTTC. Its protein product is CASSLGRGPYNEQFF.

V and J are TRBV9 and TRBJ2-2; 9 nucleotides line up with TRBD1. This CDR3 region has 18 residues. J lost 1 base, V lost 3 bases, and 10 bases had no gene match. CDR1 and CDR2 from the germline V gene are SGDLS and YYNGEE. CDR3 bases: TGTGCCAGCAGCGCAGGGGGGACAGGGAGAATGAACACCGGGGAGCTGTTTTTT. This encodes CASSAGGTGRMNTGELFF.

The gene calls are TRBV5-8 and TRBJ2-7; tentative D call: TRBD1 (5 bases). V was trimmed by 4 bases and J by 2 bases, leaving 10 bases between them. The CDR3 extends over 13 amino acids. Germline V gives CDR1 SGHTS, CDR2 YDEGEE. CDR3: CASSRQSPYEQYF. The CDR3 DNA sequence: TGTGCCAGCAGCCGACAGTCGCCCTACGAGCAGTACTTC.

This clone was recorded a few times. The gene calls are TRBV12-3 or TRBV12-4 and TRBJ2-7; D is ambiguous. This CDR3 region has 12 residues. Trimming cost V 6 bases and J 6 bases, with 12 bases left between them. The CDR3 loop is CASRPYAGEQYF. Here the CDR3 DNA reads TGTGCCAGCAGGCCCTACGCAGGCGAGCAGTACTTC.

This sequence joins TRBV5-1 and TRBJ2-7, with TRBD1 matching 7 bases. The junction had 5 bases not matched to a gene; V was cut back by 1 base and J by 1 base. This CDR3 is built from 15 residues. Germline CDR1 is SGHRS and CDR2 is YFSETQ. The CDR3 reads CASSLTTGYSYEQYF. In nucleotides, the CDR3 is TGCGCCAGCAGCTTGACGACAGGGTATTCCTACGAGCAGTACTTC.

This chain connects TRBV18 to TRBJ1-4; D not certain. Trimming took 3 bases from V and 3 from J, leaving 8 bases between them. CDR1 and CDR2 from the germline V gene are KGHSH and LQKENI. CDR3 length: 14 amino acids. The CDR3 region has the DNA TGTGCCAGCTCACCTGGCGCTTCTAATGAAAAACTGTTTTTT. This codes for CASSPGASNEKLFF. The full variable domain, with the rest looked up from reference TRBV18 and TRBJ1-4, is NAGVMQNPRHLVRRRGQEARLRCSPMKGHSHVYWYRQLPEEGLKFMVYLQKENIIDESGMPKERFSAEFPKEGPSILRIQQVVRGDSAAYFCASSPGASNEKLFFGSGTQLSVL.

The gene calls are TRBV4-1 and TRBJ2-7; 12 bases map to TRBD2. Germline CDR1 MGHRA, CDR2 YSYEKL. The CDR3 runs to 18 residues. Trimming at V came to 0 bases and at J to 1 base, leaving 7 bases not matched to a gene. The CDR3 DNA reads TGCGCCAGCAGCCAAGATTCACCGGGACTAGCGGGTTCCTACGAGCAGTACTTC. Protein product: CASSQDSPGLAGSYEQYF.